This T cell receptor (beta chain) was retrieved from a study of cytomegalovirus exposure and HLA in healthy donors. Whole-study context: The study placed over 65% of its approximately 400 genotyped donors in the Caucasian-associated ancestry cluster.

Study-wide findings and caveats: Sequence variants that were highly shared formed a cluster that was likely a sequencing artifact. Accounts indicate the classifier identified cytomegalovirus status with strong specificity and sensitivity. Information on immune exposure was restricted to one variable (CMV serostatus).

As for this clone: Its target is not known.

The PCR contained 60 Vbeta and 13 Jbeta primers. Only in-frame clones appear in the TCRdb table, and some are missing; sequencing was by immunoSEQ multiplex PCR. This table holds roughly 200,000 clones, 75% to 90% found once. Trimming removed 4 bases at V and 0 bases at J, with 16 bases between. CDR3 length equals 16 residues. In germline, CDR1 is SGHKS, CDR2 YYEKEE (reference sequence). The sequenced sample consisted of PBMCs. The TCR sequence derives from a woman younger than 45 in good health and CMV-seronegative. This chain uses TRBV5-5 with TRBJ1-2, with D possibly matching TRBD1 (6 bases). CDR3 in DNA: TGTGCCAGCAGCACTACCCACAGGGAAGCTAACTATGGCTACACCTTC. It is translated as CASSTTHREANYGYTF.